The 6 T cell receptor beta chains given below trace back to one sample, sequenced in a study of T cell responses to AZD1222 COVID-19 vaccine. Using immunoSEQ multiplex PCR, the repertoire was profiled, and TCRdb retains in-frame clones only, with some absent. The table includes over 110,000 clones, around 91% detected once. The sequencing here drew on peripheral blood, taken 28 days after the second AZD1222 dose. The receptors come from an adult who received the AZD1222 COVID-19 vaccine.

This chain connects TRBV5-6 to TRBJ1-2, with TRBD1 matching 7 bases. The CDR3 consists of 15 residues. The germline CDR1 and CDR2 sequences are SGHDT and YYEEEE. J lost 4 bases, V lost 1 base, and 7 bases had no gene match. CDR3 coding DNA: TGTGCCAGCAGCTTGCAGGGACAGCACTTCTATGGCTACACCTTC. Translating gives CASSLQGQHFYGYTF.

The V call is TRBV6-2 or TRBV6-3, the J call TRBJ1-1; D is ambiguous. The V end was cut by 2 bases, the J end by 1 base, with 14 bases between. From germline, CDR1 is MNHEY and CDR2 SVGEGT. This CDR3 region has 16 residues. For the CDR3, the DNA is TGTGCCAGCAGTTACCCATTCCTAAGACAGAACACTGAAGCTTTCTTT. It specifies CASSYPFLRQNTEAFF.

The V call is TRBV10-2, the J call TRBJ1-1; D is possibly TRBD1 (5 bases). Trimming took off 9 bases at V and 0 bases at J, with 14 bases between the two ends. The germline V gene has CDR1 WSHSY and CDR2 SAAADI. This CDR3 comprises 14 residues. The CDR3 protein is CASSPGPMNTEAFF. The DNA of the CDR3 is TGCGCCAGTTCCCCGGGACCGATGAACACTGAAGCTTTCTTT.

The CDR3 region is CASSLDQGPLKAFF. The DNA of the CDR3 is TGTGCCAGCAGTTTAGATCAGGGGCCCTTAAAAGCTTTCTTT. J is TRBJ1-1 and V is TRBV28; D is possibly TRBD1 (6 bases). The germline V gene encodes CDR1 MDHEN and CDR2 SYDVKM. Trimming left V 2 bases short and J 9 bases short, with 16 bases between. This CDR3 region has 14 residues.

This chain connects TRBV4-3 to TRBJ2-1; unclear D gene. Per germline, CDR1 LGHNA and CDR2 YSLEER. This CDR3 is built from 17 residues. Trimming pared 0 bases from V and 5 bases from J, leaving 17 bases between. The DNA of the CDR3 is TGCGCCAGCAGCCAAGATGTGCTATGGACCGAGAACAATGAGCAGTTCTTC. Encoded protein: CASSQDVLWTENNEQFF.

The DNA for the CDR3 is TGTGCCAGCTCACCCTCCCAGGGGTACAATGAGCAGTTCTTC. This codes for CASSPSQGYNEQFF. The V gene is TRBV18, the J gene TRBJ2-1, with D possibly being TRBD1 (6 bases). The V and J ends lost 3 bases and 4 bases respectively, with 10 bases between them. Germline V gives CDR1 KGHSH, CDR2 LQKENI. The CDR3 is 14 residues long.